A selection of T cell receptor beta chains follows, all from one sample in a study of blood T cell repertoires in COVID-19. Profiling relied on immunoSEQ multiplex PCR, and the TCRdb table lists in-frame clones only, not all of them. The sample records a few hundred thousand clones, roughly nine tenths being singletons. Sequenced input: PBMCs or T cells enriched from blood (not recorded which). The receptors were sampled from a woman aged 45-65 years in a cohort exposed to, infected with or recovered from COVID-19 (not recorded which). Each CDR3 is given with its conserved first and last residue. The D gene is left open where the match is weak. Clone size appears in some rows only: once, few, many, or a class for an expanded clone.

-	TRBV7-3	-	TRBJ1-5	TGTGCCAGCAGCTCGGACATGGCTCAGCCCCAGCATTTT	CASSSDMAQPQHF
-	TRBV6-2/TRBV6-3	-	TRBJ1-2	TGTGCCAGCAGCCGGACGCCGAGGGACTATGGCTACACCTTC	CASSRTPRDYGYTF
-	TRBV30	TRBD1	TRBJ1-3	TGTGCCTGGAACAGGGGTCCTGGAAACACCATATATTTT	CAWNRGPGNTIYF
-	TRBV9	TRBD2	TRBJ2-2	TGTGCCAGCAGCGTAGGTTTAGCGGGGAGTACGACCGGGGAGCTGTTTTTT	CASSVGLAGSTTGELFF
once	TRBV6-5	-	TRBJ2-2	TGTGCCAGCAGCTTACAGCACACCGGGGAGCTGTTTTTT	CASSLQHTGELFF
-	TRBV23-1	-	TRBJ1-2	TGCGCCAGCAGTCCACGGGGTTGCTATGGCTACACCTTC	CASSPRGCYGYTF
-	TRBV6-4	-	TRBJ2-3	TGTGCCAGCAGTGTTTCCCAGGGGACCACAGATACGCAGTATTTT	CASSVSQGTTDTQYF
-	TRBV11-2	TRBD1	TRBJ1-6	TGTGCCAGCAGCCCGGACAGGGTCGGGTCACCCCTCCACTTT	CASSPDRVGSPLHF
-	TRBV29-1	-	TRBJ1-3	TGCAGCGTTGATCCGGGGTCTGGAAACACCATATATTTT	CSVDPGSGNTIYF
few	TRBV25-1	-	TRBJ1-2	TGTGCCAGCAGTGAGTTGCAGGGCGAAGGCTACACCTTC	CASSELQGEGYTF
once	TRBV11-3	TRBD2	TRBJ2-5	TGTGCCAGCAGCTCCTCTAGCGGAGAGACCCAGTACTTC	CASSSSSGETQYF
-	TRBV7-2	-	TRBJ1-6	TGTGCCAGCAGCCGACTCGGGTCACCCCTCCACTTT	CASSRLGSPLHF
few	TRBV28	-	TRBJ2-7	TGTGCCAGCAGTTTATTAGGCGGGGACCTCTACGAGCAGTACTTC	CASSLLGGDLYEQYF
-	TRBV6-5	-	TRBJ1-1	TGTGCCAGCATTCTGGGCGCTGAAGCTTTCTTT	CASILGAEAFF
-	TRBV29-1	TRBD1	TRBJ1-2	TGCAGCCTCCGACAGGGGGCCAGCGGCTACACCTTC	CSLRQGASGYTF
-	TRBV29-1	TRBD2	TRBJ2-7	TGCAGCGTTGAAGATAATACTAGCGGGTTTGAGCAGTACTTC	CSVEDNTSGFEQYF
-	TRBV10-1	-	TRBJ1-1	TGCGCCAGCAGACAGCTAATGAACACTGAAGCTTTCTTT	CASRQLMNTEAFF